This T cell receptor beta chain was obtained from a study of long-term antiretroviral therapy in people with HIV. Every sample had roughly 0.95-10 million cryopreserved PBMC in it before DNA extraction. Survey level was the resolution at which the v3.0 immunoSEQ assay ran. Roughly 35,000-55,000 T-cell genomes per sample were the sequencing target. The data were produced by immunoSEQ multiplex PCR, yet TCRdb's version contains in-frame clones alone and is incomplete. The data hold under 15,000 clones, with 60% to 80% observed a single time. The CDR3 spans 15 residues. Losses at the gene ends were 1 base for V and 9 bases for J; bases not matched to a gene: 7. Germline V gene sequence: CDR1 SGDLS, CDR2 YYNGEE.

The material sequenced was unsorted PBMCs, taken 0.5 years before starting antiretroviral therapy. The chain carries TRBV9 and TRBJ2-1; 10 bases line up with TRBD2. This receptor was identified in a woman in her 40s with HIV. The CDR3 nucleotides are TGTGCCAGCAGCGTACGAGCGGGGGGGAGTAGTGAGCAGTTCTTC. This encodes CASSVRAGGSSEQFF.